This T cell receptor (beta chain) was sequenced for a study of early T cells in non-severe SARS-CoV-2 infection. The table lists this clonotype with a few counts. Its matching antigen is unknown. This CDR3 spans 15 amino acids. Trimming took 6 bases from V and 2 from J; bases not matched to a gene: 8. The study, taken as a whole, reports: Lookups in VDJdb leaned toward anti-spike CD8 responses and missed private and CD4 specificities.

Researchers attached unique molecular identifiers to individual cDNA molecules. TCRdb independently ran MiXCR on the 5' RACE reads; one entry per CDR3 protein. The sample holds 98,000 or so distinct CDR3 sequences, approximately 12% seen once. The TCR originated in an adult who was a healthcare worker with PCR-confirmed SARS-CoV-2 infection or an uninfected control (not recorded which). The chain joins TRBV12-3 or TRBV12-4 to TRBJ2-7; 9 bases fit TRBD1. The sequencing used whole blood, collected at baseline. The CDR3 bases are TGTGCCAGCAGCCAGGGACAGGGAACCCCCTACGAGCAGTACTTC. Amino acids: CASSQGQGTPYEQYF.